The 18 T cell receptor beta chains below were found in one sample sequenced in a study of identical twins. Each CDR3 protein is one row after TCRdb ran MiXCR on the 5' RACE reads. The sample consists of 350,000 or so distinct CDR3 sequences, roughly an eighth of them appearing once. The sample also formed part of further work on yellow fever vaccine responses in identical twins.

Material: CD8+ T cells sorted from blood. The source is a woman aged 18-29 years in good health.

This clonotype was recorded a few times. This chain connects TRBV10-3 to TRBJ1-4, with D uncertain. CDR1 and CDR2 from the germline V gene are ENHRY and SYGVKD. CDR3 length: 14 amino acids. V lost 4 bases to trimming and J lost 4 bases, with 10 bases between them. CDR3 DNA sequence: TGTGCCATCAGTGTGGGGTCACTTAATGAAAAACTGTTTTTT. Its translation: CAISVGSLNEKLFF.

The chain recombines TRBV20-1 with TRBJ2-3; possible D gene TRBD2, 5 bases. CDR3 length: 19 residues. Per the germline V gene, CDR1 is DFQATT and CDR2 is SNEGSKA (reference sequence). Trimming shortened V by 0 bases and J by 0 bases, and 22 bases separated the two germline ends. In DNA form, the CDR3 reads TGCAGTGCTAGAGATCTCTGGGGAGAGGCCAGTAAAAGCACAGATACGCAGTATTTT. Its translation: CSARDLWGEASKSTDTQYF.

The CDR3 reads CATCPGQGAREQYF. The CDR3 nucleotides read TGTGCCACTTGTCCGGGACAGGGGGCGCGGGAGCAGTACTTC. The chain combines TRBV2 with TRBJ2-7, with 12 bases that match TRBD1. V shed 10 bases and J 7 bases; nucleotides not matched to a gene: 11. The CDR3 runs 14 residues. Germline V gene data show CDR1 as SNHLY and CDR2 as FYNNEI.

Ten or more counts support this clonotype. CDR3 region: CASSLSYGTPIGEQFF. DNA of the CDR3: TGCGCCAGCAGCTTGTCCTACGGGACTCCCATTGGTGAGCAGTTCTTC. This chain uses TRBV5-1 with TRBJ2-1, with D perhaps TRBD2 (6 bases). Germline lookup yields CDR1 SGHRS and CDR2 YFSETQ. The CDR3 consists of 16 residues. Trimming shortened V by 1 base and J by 9 bases, and 20 bases separated the two germline ends.

There are a few counts of this clonotype. This chain links TRBV9 with TRBJ2-7; D tentatively fits TRBD1 or TRBD2 (6 bases each). This CDR3 has 14 amino acids. The germline CDR1 and CDR2 sequences are SGDLS and YYNGEE. Trimming cost V 0 bases and J 6 bases, with 13 bases left between them. The CDR3: CASSVGLGGFEQYF. In DNA, the CDR3 is TGTGCCAGCAGCGTAGGACTAGGGGGGTTCGAGCAGTACTTC.

In this sample, this clonotype turned up a few times. The V call is TRBV12-3 or TRBV12-4, the J call TRBJ1-1, with TRBD1 matching 7 bases. The CDR3 is 13 amino acids. V lost 8 bases to trimming and J lost 4 bases; unmatched junction nucleotides: 7. The CDR3 here is CASSGAGGTEAFF. In DNA form, the CDR3 reads TGTGCCAGCTCGGGGGCAGGGGGCACTGAAGCTTTCTTT.

As regards this clonotype: A much bigger clone sits one base away, suggesting this may be a read error. J is TRBJ2-7 and V is TRBV7-9; 12 nucleotides line up with TRBD1. The ends lost 5 bases at V and 2 bases at J; junction bases unmatched: 4. There are 15 residues in the CDR3. The germline CDR1 and CDR2 sequences are SEHNR and FQNEAQ (reference sequence). The CDR3 DNA is TGTGCCAGCAGCCCCGGGACAGGGGGCCCCTACGAGCAGTACTTC. It codes for CASSPGTGGPYEQYF.

The rearrangement uses TRBV6-4 and TRBJ2-1; TRBD2 matches at 15 bases. This CDR3 contains 16 residues. The V gene's germline CDR1 is MRHNA and CDR2 SNTAGT. J was trimmed by 6 bases and V by 6 bases; bases with no gene match: 6. This CDR3 is CASSEGTSGGSNEQFF. The CDR3 nucleotides are TGTGCCAGCAGCGAGGGGACTAGCGGGGGGAGCAATGAGCAGTTCTTC.

The V call is TRBV20-1, the J call TRBJ2-1; 7 nucleotides line up with TRBD2. The V gene end was trimmed by 6 bases and the J gene end by 4 bases; junction bases not matched to a gene: 9. The CDR3 is 14 residues long. CDR1 DFQATT and CDR2 SNEGSKA come from the germline V gene (reference sequence). The CDR3 DNA reads TGCAGTGCCATAGGACTAGATTTGTACAATGAGCAGTTCTTC. This sequence encodes CSAIGLDLYNEQFF.

The chain couples TRBV6-2 or TRBV6-3 to TRBJ2-7, with 11 bases identical to TRBD2. Trimming removed 6 bases from V and 2 bases from J; junction bases left unmatched: 6. Germline-derived CDR1 and CDR2 are MNHEY and SVGEGT. The CDR3 has 15 residues. CDR3 in amino acids: CASSPSGRPTYEQYF. CDR3 in DNA: TGTGCCAGCAGCCCTAGCGGGAGGCCGACCTACGAGCAGTACTTC.

In this sample, this clonotype turned up many times. The rearrangement links TRBV25-1 to TRBJ2-1; D is uncertain. V lost 6 bases and J 10 bases, leaving 16 bases between the germline ends. Germline values: CDR1 MGHDK, CDR2 SYGVNS. The length of the CDR3 is 13 residues. The CDR3 reads CASSEDLLREQFF. The CDR3 nucleotides are TGTGCCAGCAGCGAGGATTTGCTTCGGGAGCAGTTCTTC.

The table lists this clonotype with many counts. The CDR3 loop reads CASSLGHSPDYGYTF. DNA of the CDR3: TGTGCCAGCAGCTTAGGTCACAGCCCGGACTATGGCTACACCTTC. V is TRBV7-9 and J is TRBJ1-2; D is uncertain. Germline values: CDR1 SEHNR, CDR2 FQNEAQ (reference sequence). V shed 1 base and J shed 3 bases, with 12 bases lying between them. This CDR3 contains 15 residues.

The chain combines TRBV7-9 with TRBJ2-5; 11 nucleotides align to TRBD2. The CDR3 totals 17 residues. Per the germline V gene, CDR1 is SEHNR and CDR2 is FQNEAQ (reference sequence). The V gene end was trimmed by 5 bases and the J gene end by 2 bases; junction bases not matched to a gene: 10. CDR3 region: CASSGTSGLLGQETQYF. The DNA of the CDR3 is TGTGCCAGCAGCGGGACTAGCGGACTGTTGGGACAAGAGACCCAGTACTTC.

The CDR3 DNA sequence: TGTGCCAGCAGCTACGGGACAGGGGGATTCTACGAGCAGTACGTC. Its protein product is CASSYGTGGFYEQYV. The rearrangement uses TRBV14 and TRBJ2-7; TRBD1 matches at 11 bases. CDR1 is SGHDN, CDR2 FVKESK, per germline. V lost 5 bases to trimming and J lost 3 bases; unmatched junction nucleotides: 6. This CDR3 spans 15 amino acids.

V and J are TRBV4-1 and TRBJ2-1; no firm D call. The CDR3 totals 11 residues. V lost 0 bases and J 12 bases, leaving 6 bases between the germline ends. Germline V gene lookup returns CDR1 MGHRA and CDR2 YSYEKL. The CDR3 nucleotides read TGCGCCAGCAGCCAAGAAAGAGGGCAGTTCTTC. Its protein product is CASSQERGQFF.

The table lists this clonotype with a few counts. The rearrangement uses TRBV28 and TRBJ2-5; TRBD1 matches at 7 bases. After removal of 2 bases from V and 1 base from J, the junction contained 7 bases not matched to a gene. CDR1 MDHEN and CDR2 SYDVKM come from the germline V gene. This CDR3 is 16 amino acids long. CDR3 nucleotides: TGTGCCAGCAGTTTACGAGACAGGGCCCTCCAAGAGACCCAGTACTTC. Its translation is CASSLRDRALQETQYF. The full variable domain, its missing parts supplied by reference TRBV28 and TRBJ2-5, is DVKVTQSSRYLVKRTGEKVFLECVQDMDHENMFWYRQDPGLGLRLIYFSYDVKMKEKGDIPEGYSVSREKKERFSLILESASTNQTSMYLCASSLRDRALQETQYFGPGTRLLVL.

The table lists this clonotype with a few counts. The CDR3 reads CASSLAGTSGQQETQYF. DNA for the CDR3: TGCGCCAGCAGCTTGGCGGGGACTAGCGGGCAACAAGAGACCCAGTACTTC. The chain has TRBV5-1 and TRBJ2-5, with 12 bases identical to TRBD2. Losses at the gene ends were 0 bases for V and 2 bases for J; bases not matched to a gene: 5. CDR1 and CDR2 (germline): SGHRS, YFSETQ. The CDR3 sequence is 17 residues long.

This clonotype has just a few counts. CDR3 protein: CSVWTQNYGYTF. The CDR3 DNA follows: TGCAGCGTTTGGACACAGAACTATGGCTACACCTTC. The rearrangement joins TRBV29-1 to TRBJ1-2; TRBD1 might be the D (5 bases). The CDR3 is 12 residues long. Germline V gene lookup returns CDR1 SQVTM and CDR2 ANQGSEA. Between the trimmed V and J ends, which lost 5 bases and 2 bases, there was a span of 9 bases.